A selection of T cell receptor beta chains follows, all from one sample in a study of cytomegalovirus exposure and HLA in healthy donors. Assay used: immunoSEQ multiplex PCR; TCRdb lists only in-frame clones, some missing. The sample includes some 150,000 clones, over 60% of them seen just once. The sequenced sample consisted of PBMCs. The receptors were gathered from a female donor in good health and CMV-seronegative. The conserved cysteine and the conserved F or W are not part of the CDR3 here.

v_gene: TRBV5-1; j_gene: TRBJ2-3; CDR3aa: ASSSGQVVGTQY
v_gene: TRBV2; j_gene: TRBJ1-5; CDR3aa: ASTGTPDYQPQH
v_gene: TRBV14; j_gene: TRBJ2-2; CDR3aa: ASSLRTGPNTGELF
v_gene: TRBV7-9; j_gene: TRBJ1-4; CDR3aa: ASSLGRLERPTNEKLF
v_gene: TRBV27; j_gene: TRBJ2-2; CDR3aa: ASSSLRGGNTGELF
v_gene: TRBV5-1; j_gene: TRBJ1-2; CDR3aa: AGSLEGGMGDGYT
v_gene: TRBV4-1; j_gene: TRBJ2-3; CDR3aa: ASSQGRASTDTQY
v_gene: TRBV27; j_gene: TRBJ2-1; CDR3aa: ASSRVRTGGNEQF
v_gene: TRBV9; j_gene: TRBJ2-1; CDR3aa: ASSVDPPGLVSNEQF
v_gene: TRBV7-3; j_gene: TRBJ1-1; CDR3aa: ASSSETGMNTEAF
v_gene: TRBV11-1; j_gene: TRBJ1-2; CDR3aa: ASSLAGEDYGYT
v_gene: TRBV5-1; j_gene: TRBJ2-7; CDR3aa: ASSLGLGQNYEQY
v_gene: TRBV5-1; j_gene: TRBJ1-3; CDR3aa: ASRQASSGNTIY
v_gene: TRBV9; j_gene: TRBJ2-3; CDR3aa: ASSASTGTGADTQY
v_gene: TRBV27; j_gene: TRBJ2-7; CDR3aa: ASRFGSLASYEQY
v_gene: TRBV6-1; j_gene: TRBJ1-4; CDR3aa: ASSEAKSGTNEKLF
v_gene: TRBV18; j_gene: TRBJ1-5; CDR3aa: ASSGTDSNQPQH
v_gene: TRBV9; j_gene: TRBJ2-1; CDR3aa: ASSYGLAEKF
v_gene: TRBV29-1; j_gene: TRBJ1-2; CDR3aa: SADKGAQDGYT
v_gene: TRBV7-6; j_gene: TRBJ2-1; CDR3aa: ASTDKRDSTF
v_gene: TRBV10-1; j_gene: TRBJ2-3; CDR3aa: ASSHRGGSTDTQY
v_gene: TRBV6-1; j_gene: TRBJ2-7; CDR3aa: ASSEDPRVTLREQY
v_gene: TRBV27; j_gene: TRBJ2-1; CDR3aa: ASSPGTGSYNEQF
v_gene: TRBV27; j_gene: TRBJ2-5; CDR3aa: ASSLWGESETQY
v_gene: TRBV2; j_gene: TRBJ2-7; CDR3aa: ASHPTGSHEQY
v_gene: TRBV11-3; j_gene: TRBJ2-7; CDR3aa: ASSYGDRVGQNEQY
v_gene: TRBV7-9; j_gene: TRBJ1-4; CDR3aa: ASSNRGLDEKLF
v_gene: TRBV6-1; j_gene: TRBJ2-1; CDR3aa: ASFASLSSYNEQF
v_gene: TRBV12-5; j_gene: -; CDR3aa: ASGLLYEQY
v_gene: TRBV6-5; j_gene: TRBJ1-1; CDR3aa: ASSYSNRDEAF
v_gene: TRBV21-1; j_gene: TRBJ2-7; CDR3aa: ASSTKGDRVVGEQY
v_gene: TRBV5-1; j_gene: TRBJ2-7; CDR3aa: ASRTGTGKREQY
v_gene: TRBV10-1; j_gene: TRBJ2-7; CDR3aa: ASSDGGLAGGIGYEQY
v_gene: TRBV12-2; j_gene: TRBJ2-2; CDR3aa: ARWGGVTGFSTGELF
v_gene: TRBV4-1; j_gene: TRBJ2-2; CDR3aa: ASSQSTSGQGAGELF
v_gene: TRBV6-5; j_gene: TRBJ1-1; CDR3aa: ASSERTGGMGAF
v_gene: TRBV7-9; j_gene: TRBJ2-5; CDR3aa: ASSLARGWETQY
v_gene: TRBV10-1; j_gene: TRBJ1-2; CDR3aa: ASSPGGATYGYT
v_gene: TRBV5-1; j_gene: TRBJ2-7; CDR3aa: ASSAGTSGSYEQY
v_gene: TRBV5-1; j_gene: TRBJ2-5; CDR3aa: ASSRTSPNQETQY
v_gene: TRBV27; j_gene: TRBJ2-5; CDR3aa: ASIRGETQY